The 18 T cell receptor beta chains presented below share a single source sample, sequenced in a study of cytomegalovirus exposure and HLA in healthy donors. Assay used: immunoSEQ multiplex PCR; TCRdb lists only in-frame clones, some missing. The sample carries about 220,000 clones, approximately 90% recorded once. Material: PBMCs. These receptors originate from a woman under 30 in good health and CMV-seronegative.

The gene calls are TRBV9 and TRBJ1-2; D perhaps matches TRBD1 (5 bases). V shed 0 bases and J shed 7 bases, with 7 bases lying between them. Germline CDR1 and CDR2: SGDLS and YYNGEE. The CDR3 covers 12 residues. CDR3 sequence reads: CASSVGQLGYTF. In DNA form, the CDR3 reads TGTGCCAGCAGCGTAGGACAGCTTGGCTACACCTTC.

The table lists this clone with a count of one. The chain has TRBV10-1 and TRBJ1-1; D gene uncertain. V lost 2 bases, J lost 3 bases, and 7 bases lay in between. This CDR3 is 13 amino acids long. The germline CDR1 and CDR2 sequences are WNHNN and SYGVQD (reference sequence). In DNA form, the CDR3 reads TGCGCCAGCAGTGAGAGGGAGTACACTGAAGCTTTCTTT. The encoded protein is CASSEREYTEAFF.

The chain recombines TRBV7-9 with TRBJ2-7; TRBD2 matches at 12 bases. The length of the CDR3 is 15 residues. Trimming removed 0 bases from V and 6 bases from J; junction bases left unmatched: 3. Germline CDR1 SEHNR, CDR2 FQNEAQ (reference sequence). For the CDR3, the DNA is TGTGCCAGCAGCTTAGCGACTAGCGGGAGTTCCGAGCAGTACTTC. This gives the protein CASSLATSGSSEQYF. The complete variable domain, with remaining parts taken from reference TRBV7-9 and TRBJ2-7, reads DTGVSQNPRHKITKRGQNVTFRCDPISEHNRLYWYRQTLGQGPEFLTYFQNEAQLEKSRLLSDRFSAERPKGSFSTLEIQRTEQGDSAMYLCASSLATSGSSEQYFGPGTRLTVT.

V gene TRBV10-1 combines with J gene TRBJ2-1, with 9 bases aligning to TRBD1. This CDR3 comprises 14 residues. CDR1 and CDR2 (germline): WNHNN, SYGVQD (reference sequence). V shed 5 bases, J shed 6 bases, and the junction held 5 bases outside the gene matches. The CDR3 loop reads CASSSQDRGNEQFF. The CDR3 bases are TGCGCCAGCAGTTCCCAGGACAGGGGCAATGAGCAGTTCTTC.

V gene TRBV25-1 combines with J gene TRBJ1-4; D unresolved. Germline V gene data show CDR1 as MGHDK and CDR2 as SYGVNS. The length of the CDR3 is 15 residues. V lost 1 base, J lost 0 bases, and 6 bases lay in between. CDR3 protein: CASSESHATNEKLFF. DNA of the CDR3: TGTGCCAGCAGTGAATCACACGCAACTAATGAAAAACTGTTTTTT. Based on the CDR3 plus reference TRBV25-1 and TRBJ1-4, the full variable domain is EADIYQTPRYLVIGTGKKITLECSQTMGHDKMYWYQQDPGMELHLIHYSYGVNSTEKGDLSSESTVSRIRTEHFPLTLESARPSHTSQYLCASSESHATNEKLFFGSGTQLSVL.

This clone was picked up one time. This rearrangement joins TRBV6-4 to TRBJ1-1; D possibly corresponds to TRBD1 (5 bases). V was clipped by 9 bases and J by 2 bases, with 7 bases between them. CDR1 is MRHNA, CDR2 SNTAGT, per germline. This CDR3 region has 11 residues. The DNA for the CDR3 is TGTGCCAGGGGGGGAAACACTGAAGCTTTCTTT. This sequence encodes CARGGNTEAFF.

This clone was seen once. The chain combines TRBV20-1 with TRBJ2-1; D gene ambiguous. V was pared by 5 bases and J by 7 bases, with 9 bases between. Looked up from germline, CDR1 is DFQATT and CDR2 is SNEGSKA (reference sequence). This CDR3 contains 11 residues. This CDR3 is CSAPSLNEQFF. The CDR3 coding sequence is TGCAGTGCTCCTAGTCTAAATGAGCAGTTCTTC.

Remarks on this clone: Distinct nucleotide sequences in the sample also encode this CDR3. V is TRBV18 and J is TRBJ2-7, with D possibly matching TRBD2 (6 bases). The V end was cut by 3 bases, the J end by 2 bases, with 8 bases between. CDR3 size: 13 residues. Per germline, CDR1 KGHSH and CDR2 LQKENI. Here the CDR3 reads CASSPPGAYEQYF. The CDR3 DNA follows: TGTGCCAGCTCACCCCCGGGGGCCTACGAGCAGTACTTC.

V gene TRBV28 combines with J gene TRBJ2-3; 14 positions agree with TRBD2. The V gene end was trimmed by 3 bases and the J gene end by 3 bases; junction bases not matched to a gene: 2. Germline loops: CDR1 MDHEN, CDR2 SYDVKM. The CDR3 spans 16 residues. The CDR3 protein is CASSFGLAGGTDTQYF. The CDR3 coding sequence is TGTGCCAGCAGTTTCGGACTAGCGGGAGGTACAGATACGCAGTATTTT.

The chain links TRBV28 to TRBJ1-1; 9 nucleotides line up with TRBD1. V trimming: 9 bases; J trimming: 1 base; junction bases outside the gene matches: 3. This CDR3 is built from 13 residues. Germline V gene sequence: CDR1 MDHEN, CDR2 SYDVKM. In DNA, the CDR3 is TGTGCCAGTGACAGGGGGGGGAACACTGAAGCTTTCTTT. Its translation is CASDRGGNTEAFF.

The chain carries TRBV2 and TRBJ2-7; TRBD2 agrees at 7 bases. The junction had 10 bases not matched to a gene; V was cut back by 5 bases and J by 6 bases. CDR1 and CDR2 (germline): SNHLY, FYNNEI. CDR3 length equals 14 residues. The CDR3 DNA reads TGTGCCAGCAGTCAGGTGGTAGCGGGTGTCGAGCAGTACTTC. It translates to CASSQVVAGVEQYF.

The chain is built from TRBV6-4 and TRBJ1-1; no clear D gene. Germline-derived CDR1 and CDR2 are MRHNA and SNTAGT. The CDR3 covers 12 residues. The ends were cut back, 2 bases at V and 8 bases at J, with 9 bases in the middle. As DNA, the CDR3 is TGTGCCAGCAGTGACAACGGCAGGGAAGCTTTCTTT. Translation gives CASSDNGREAFF.

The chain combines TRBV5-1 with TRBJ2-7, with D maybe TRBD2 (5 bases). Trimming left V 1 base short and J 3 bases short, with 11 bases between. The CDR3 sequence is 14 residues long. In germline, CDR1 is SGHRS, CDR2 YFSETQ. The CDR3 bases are TGCGCCAGCAGCTTGTATCCGGGGAGCTACGAGCAGTACTTC. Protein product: CASSLYPGSYEQYF.

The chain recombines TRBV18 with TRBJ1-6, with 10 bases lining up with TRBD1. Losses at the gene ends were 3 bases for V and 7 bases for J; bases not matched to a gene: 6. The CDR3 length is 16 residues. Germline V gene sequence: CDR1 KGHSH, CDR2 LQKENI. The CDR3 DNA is TGTGCCAGCTCACCGACGGGACAGGGGATAAATTCACCCCTCCACTTT. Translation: CASSPTGQGINSPLHF.

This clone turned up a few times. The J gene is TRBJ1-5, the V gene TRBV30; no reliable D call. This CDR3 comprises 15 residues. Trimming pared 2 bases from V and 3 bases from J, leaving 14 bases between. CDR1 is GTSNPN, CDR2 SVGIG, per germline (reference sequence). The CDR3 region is CAWSFTGINNQPQHF. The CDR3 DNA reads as TGTGCCTGGAGTTTCACGGGGATTAACAATCAGCCCCAGCATTTT.

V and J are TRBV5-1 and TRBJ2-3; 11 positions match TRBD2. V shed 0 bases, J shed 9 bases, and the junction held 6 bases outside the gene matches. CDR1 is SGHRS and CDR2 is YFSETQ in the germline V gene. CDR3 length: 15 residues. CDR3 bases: TGCGCCAGCAGCTTGGAGGGACTAGCGGACGGAACGCAGTATTTT. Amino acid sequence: CASSLEGLADGTQYF.

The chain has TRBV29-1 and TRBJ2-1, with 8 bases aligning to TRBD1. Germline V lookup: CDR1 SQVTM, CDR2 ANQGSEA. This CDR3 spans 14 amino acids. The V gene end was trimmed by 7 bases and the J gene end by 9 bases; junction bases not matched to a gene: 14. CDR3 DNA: TGCAGCGGACCCGGGACAGGAGAGGGAGGTGAGCAGTTCTTC. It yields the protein CSGPGTGEGGEQFF.

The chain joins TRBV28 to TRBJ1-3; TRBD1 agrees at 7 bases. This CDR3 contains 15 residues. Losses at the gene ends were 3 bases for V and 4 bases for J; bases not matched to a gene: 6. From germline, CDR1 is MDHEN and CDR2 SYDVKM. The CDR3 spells CASSFRGRTGNTIYF. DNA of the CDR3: TGTGCCAGCAGTTTTAGGGGGCGAACCGGAAACACCATATATTTT.